This T cell receptor beta chain was captured in a study of shared clonotypes between healthy human individuals. A note on this clone: At the DNA level, this CDR3 is encoded by other sequences in the same sample as well.

Germline V gene sequence: CDR1 SEHNR, CDR2 FQNEAQ (reference sequence). With 5 bases clipped from V and 1 base from J, the junction kept 6 bases outside the gene matches. The CDR3 has 16 residues. Genomic DNA of each subset was evenly split across several immunoSEQ plates. Clones were sequenced by immunoSEQ multiplex PCR, and TCRdb holds only the in-frame ones, with some missing. The sample has about 520,000 clones; approximately 84% are singletons. This clonotype was obtained from a woman in her thirties or forties in good health. Some clones in this sample may be carry-over from other donors' samples. The material sequenced was PBMCs. The chain carries TRBV7-9 and TRBJ2-1; TRBD2 matches 9 bases. The CDR3 loop reads CASSLSLAGSYNEQFF. CDR3 bases: TGTGCCAGCAGCCTCAGTCTAGCGGGATCCTACAATGAGCAGTTCTTC.